The present entry profiles one T cell receptor (beta chain) with its context. The CDR3 consists of 15 residues. CDR1 is MNHEY and CDR2 is SVGAGI in the germline V gene. V shed 6 bases and J 2 bases; nucleotides not matched to a gene: 7. Per the original data handling: Counts of nucleated cells, estimated from reference gene primer amplification, were obtained. The protocol was immunoSEQ multiplex PCR, while the TCRdb copy is restricted to in-frame clones and leaves out a portion. V and J calls and clone size come straight from that table; D and trimming were deduced from the DNA. The sample lists approximately 350,000 clones; roughly 90% were seen once. The data were taken from a study of blood T cell repertoires in COVID-19. Study summary: Sources were T cells, B-cell-depleted T cells, or PBMCs; the material itself was cDNA or gDNA.

During active infection, Seattle patients enrolled and were then monitored through disease. This clonotype was obtained from a woman under 40 with COVID-19, enrolled during active disease. The gene calls are TRBV6-5 and TRBJ2-5; 9 nucleotides agree with TRBD1. Sequenced: peripheral blood. The CDR3 nucleotides are TGTGCCAGCAGCTCCGGGACAGGGTATCAAGAGACCCAGTACTTC. Encoded protein: CASSSGTGYQETQYF.